This note documents a single T cell receptor beta chain sequence. Trimming took 0 bases from V and 5 from J, leaving 0 bases between them. Germline CDR1 is SGHRS and CDR2 is YFSETQ. The CDR3 sequence is 11 residues long. The data belong to a study of T cell responses to AZD1222 COVID-19 vaccine. Profiled with immunoSEQ multiplex PCR; TCRdb holds only in-frame clones, not every one. The sample comprises 60,000 to 80,000 clones, around 80% of which are singletons, and about 50% rests with the top ten. The chain joins TRBV5-1 to TRBJ2-1; D is uncertain. Sequenced material: peripheral blood, taken 28 days after the second AZD1222 dose. The TCR comes from an adult who received the AZD1222 COVID-19 vaccine. The CDR3 DNA is TGCGCCAGCAGCTTGGACAATGAGCAGTTCTTC. It codes for CASSLDNEQFF.